These 10 T cell receptor beta chains share one sample of origin, sequenced in a study of blood T cell repertoires in COVID-19. The method was immunoSEQ multiplex PCR; TCRdb's version includes in-frame clones alone and lacks a portion of them. The sample yields about 190,000 clones, 80% to 85% seen once. The sample consisted of PBMCs or T cells enriched from blood (not recorded which). Every receptor here comes from a woman aged 25 to 39 who had been exposed to COVID-19.

The rearrangement joins TRBV29-1 to TRBJ2-7; 8 bases are a match to TRBD1. Germline V CDR1 and CDR2: SQVTM, ANQGSEA. The CDR3 totals 14 residues. V lost 3 bases and J lost 1; bases outside the gene matches: 5. CDR3 DNA sequence: TGCAGCGTTGACCGACAGGGGAGGTCCTACGAGCAGTACTTC. Its translation: CSVDRQGRSYEQYF.

The sample holds one count of this clone. This chain uses TRBV30 with TRBJ1-2; weak D call: TRBD1 (6 bases). Per germline, CDR1 GTSNPN and CDR2 SVGIG (reference sequence). This CDR3 spans 14 amino acids. With 4 bases removed from V and 2 bases from J, the gap between germline ends came to 14 bases. The CDR3 DNA sequence: TGTGCCTGGATGTCCTCCCAGGGGAACTATGGCTACACCTTC. Translation gives CAWMSSQGNYGYTF.

V usage is TRBV7-8 and J usage is TRBJ1-6, with 10 bases that match TRBD1. CDR1 and CDR2 (germline): SGHVS, FQNEAQ. This CDR3 has 16 amino acids. The ends lost 5 bases at V and 8 bases at J; junction bases unmatched: 9. The CDR3 DNA reads TGTGCCAGCAGCATGGGCACGGGACAGGGGTATTCACCCCTCCACTTT. The encoded protein is CASSMGTGQGYSPLHF. The whole variable domain, filled in from reference TRBV7-8 and TRBJ1-6, reads GAGVSQSPRYKVAKRGQDVALRCDPISGHVSLFWYQQALGQGPEFLTYFQNEAQLDKSGLPSDRFFAERPEGSVSTLKIQRTQQEDSAVYLCASSMGTGQGYSPLHFGNGTRLTVT.

This clone came up once. At one end the junction does not follow the germline gene, possibly because of a read error. This rearrangement joins TRBV6-6 to TRBJ1-5; 7 bases are a match to TRBD1. CDR1 and CDR2 (germline): MNHNY, SVGAGI (reference sequence). The CDR3 length is 14 residues. The CDR3 sequence is CASIVGGSTQPQHF. DNA for the CDR3: TGTGCCAGCATAGTAGGGGGCAGCACTCAGCCCCAGCATTTT.

The J gene is TRBJ1-2, the V gene TRBV20-1; D may be TRBD1 (5 bases). V shed 3 bases and J shed 10 bases, with 12 bases lying between them. CDR1 is DFQATT and CDR2 is SNEGSKA in the germline V gene (reference sequence). The CDR3 covers 11 residues. CDR3 amino acids: CSASPRQIYTF. Here the CDR3 DNA reads TGCAGTGCTAGCCCCCGACAGATCTACACCTTC.

This clone was seen just once. The V call is TRBV7-2, the J call TRBJ1-5; D is possibly TRBD1 (5 bases). Germline assignment: CDR1 SGHTA and CDR2 FQGNSA. The CDR3 has 15 residues. V gave up 3 bases and J gave up 2 bases, with 11 bases separating them. CDR3 in amino acids: CASSFSQGGNQPQHF. In DNA, the CDR3 is TGTGCCAGCAGCTTTTCCCAGGGCGGCAATCAGCCCCAGCATTTT.

The chain uses TRBV5-5 and TRBJ2-7; 8 positions match TRBD2. V shed 0 bases and J 4 bases; nucleotides not matched to a gene: 6. Looked up from germline, CDR1 is SGHKS and CDR2 is YYEKEE (reference sequence). This CDR3 comprises 15 residues. In DNA form, the CDR3 reads TGTGCCAGCAGCTTGGAGACTAGCGATTTATACGAGCAGTACTTC. It translates to CASSLETSDLYEQYF. The whole variable domain, filled in from reference TRBV5-5 and TRBJ2-7, reads DAGVTQSPTHLIKTRGQQVTLRCSPISGHKSVSWYQQVLGQGPQFIFQYYEKEERGRGNFPDRFSARQFPNYSSELNVNALLLGDSALYLCASSLETSDLYEQYFGPGTRLTVT.

This clone came up once. This sequence joins TRBV9 and TRBJ1-2; TRBD1 is a possible D gene (6 bases). The CDR3 is 14 residues long. Germline V CDR1 and CDR2: SGDLS, YYNGEE. The ends were cut back, 3 bases at V and 9 bases at J, with 18 bases in the middle. CDR3 DNA sequence: TGTGCCAGCAGCGGAGACAGGTCCCCCTACAGCTACACCTTC. This sequence encodes CASSGDRSPYSYTF. Looking up the rest from reference TRBV9 and TRBJ1-2 gives the full variable domain: DSGVTQTPKHLITATGQRVTLRCSPRSGDLSVYWYQQSLDQGLQFLIQYYNGEERAKGNILERFSAQQFPDLHSELNLSSLELGDSALYFCASSGDRSPYSYTFGSGTRLTVV.

The J gene is TRBJ1-4, the V gene TRBV9, with D perhaps TRBD1 (5 bases). CDR1 is SGDLS and CDR2 is YYNGEE in the germline V gene. The V gene lost 4 bases and the J gene lost 7 bases, with 14 bases spanning the gap. CDR3 size: 14 residues. CDR3 nucleotides: TGTGCCAGCAGCCCAGGGATCGTCGGTGAAAAACTGTTTTTT. This translates into CASSPGIVGEKLFF.

The chain combines TRBV5-1 with TRBJ2-5; 9 bases map to TRBD2. Per germline, CDR1 SGHRS and CDR2 YFSETQ. The CDR3 spans 17 residues. With V trimmed by 0 bases and J by 5 bases, 11 bases remained unmatched. As DNA, the CDR3 is TGCGCCAGCAGCTTGGTGTTTGGCGGGGGGGCGGCGGAGACCCAGTACTTC. This sequence encodes CASSLVFGGGAAETQYF.